This T cell receptor beta chain appears in the sequencing data of a study of beta chain features in type 1 diabetes. Study overall: Analysis included around 110,000,000 sorted cells drawn from all samples.

Notes on the study in general: A closer apparent resemblance between naive, central memory and Treg TCRB repertoires was seen in patients than in healthy donors.

Each population that was sorted was more than 98% pure. To note about this clone: What it recognizes is unknown.

Germline V gene lookup returns CDR1 MNHEY and CDR2 SVGAGI. CDR3 size: 15 residues. The trim removed 4 bases at V and 1 base at J, leaving 5 bases unmatched. Expressed TCRB transcripts were sequenced after all isolated RNA was converted to cDNA. The protocol was immunoSEQ multiplex PCR, while the TCRdb copy is restricted to in-frame clones and leaves out a portion. The sample yields 140,000 to 150,000 clones, 8.5% to 12% seen once. The sample consisted of naive CD4+ T cells from blood. This receptor was taken from a man between 18 and 29 years old in good health. V and J are TRBV6-5 and TRBJ1-1; 8 bases fit TRBD1. The chain's CDR3 is CASSSRQGWNTEAFF. CDR3 DNA sequence: TGTGCCAGCAGTTCACGACAGGGGTGGAACACTGAAGCTTTCTTT.